The clone carrying this T cell receptor beta chain was seen only a few times. Germline lookup yields CDR1 MDHEN and CDR2 SYDVKM. The CDR3 covers 13 residues. The V end was cut by 10 bases, the J end by 0 bases, with 13 bases between. The source of the sample is a study of control samples from healthy donors and cancer patients. Produced via immunoSEQ multiplex PCR; TCRdb's table is partial and in-frame only. The table records approximately 170,000 clones, around 91% of them present only once. Source material: blood. The V call is TRBV28, the J call TRBJ2-7; D may be TRBD1 (6 bases). The sequence was collected from a woman between 45 and 65 years old in good health. The CDR3 DNA follows: TGTGCCATCCAGGGGTCCCCCTCCTACGAGCAGTACTTC. Translated: CAIQGSPSYEQYF. The whole variable domain, remainder taken from reference TRBV28 and TRBJ2-7, is DVKVTQSSRYLVKRTGEKVFLECVQDMDHENMFWYRQDPGLGLRLIYFSYDVKMKEKGDIPEGYSVSREKKERFSLILESASTNQTSMYLCAIQGSPSYEQYFGPGTRLTVT.